This TCR beta chain appears in the sequencing data of a study of T cells in Graves' hyperthyroidism and ophthalmopathy. Study-wide results and caveats: Peripheral blood also featured most of the thyroid clonotypes expanded above 0.001. A median 6.5 months before onset, the model predicted ophthalmopathy. Stable hyperthyroidism and ophthalmopathy were separated using 13 V-J signatures.

The CDR3 is made up of 16 amino acids. CDR1 is LGHNT and CDR2 is FRNRAP in the germline V gene. V shed 7 bases, J shed 4 bases, and the junction held 12 bases outside the gene matches. This clonotype was seen many times. The target antigen is unknown. RNA transcripts gave rise to amplified TCR beta CDR3 regions. First-round RT-PCR targeting the TCR CDR3 was performed with the HTBI primer set. MiXCR, applied by TCRdb to the multiplex PCR reads, yields one record per CDR3 protein. The table shows roughly 750,000 distinct CDR3 sequences, with about a sixth occurring only once. Newly diagnosed patients aged 18 to 65 had hyperthyroidism of under 2 months' duration.

J is TRBJ1-3 and V is TRBV12-5, with 8 bases matching TRBD1. This sequence was found in a man between 18 and 35 years old with Graves' hyperthyroidism. Sequenced sample: blood. CDR3 region: CASAPGQGAAGNTIYF. CDR3 coding DNA: TGTGCTAGTGCCCCGGGTCAGGGGGCCGCGGGAAACACCATATATTTT. Variable domain in full (rest from reference TRBV12-5 and TRBJ1-3): DARVTQTPRHKVTEMGQEVTMRCQPILGHNTVFWYRQTMMQGLELLAYFRNRAPLDDSGMPKDRFSAEMPDATLATLKIQPSEPRDSAVYFCASAPGQGAAGNTIYFGEGSWLTVV.